This paragraph covers one TCR beta chain sequence. This sample is part of a study of blood T cell repertoires in COVID-19. Study-wide context: PBMCs, B-cell-depleted T cells, or T cells were the source of the cDNA or gDNA that made up the material.

This table comes from immunoSEQ multiplex PCR, and its TCRdb copy is limited to in-frame clones, with some not included. The data show fewer than 250,000 clones, more than 75% seen once. The CDR3 extends over 13 amino acids. V shed 5 bases and J 13 bases; nucleotides not matched to a gene: 13. Germline CDR1 MNHEY, CDR2 SVGEGT. This sequence was found in a human donor in a cohort sampled during active COVID-19. The genes are TRBV6-2 or TRBV6-3 and TRBJ1-2; 7 positions agree with TRBD1. The sample taken for sequencing was peripheral blood. The CDR3 sequence is CASSPGQRVGRTF. The CDR3 nucleotides read TGTGCCAGCAGTCCGGGACAGCGAGTGGGCCGCACCTTC.